The sequence of this T cell receptor beta chain was determined in a study of cytomegalovirus exposure and HLA in healthy donors. Study results and caveats: A link between a missense DCLRE1C variant and TCR beta V- and J-gene trimming emerged from a later analysis. Earlier findings revealed that most TCR beta V segments proved productive either about 87% or about 30% of the time.

On this clone: Antigen unknown.

The CDR3 extends over 15 amino acids. Germline CDR1 reads LNHDA; CDR2 reads SQIVND (reference sequence). Trimming cost V 7 bases and J 7 bases, with 17 bases left between them. Primers included in the PCR were 60 Vbeta and 13 Jbeta primers. Original analysis: As a later analysis found, there were tens of millions of unique TCR beta chains, of which roughly 11 million were shared. TCRdb keeps only in-frame clones here, not all; method: immunoSEQ multiplex PCR. That table furnishes V, J and clone size, whereas the DNA furnished D and trimming. Of approximately 90,000 clones listed, 75% are singletons. Sequenced input: PBMCs. The TCR was taken from a middle-aged man in good health and CMV-seronegative. This rearrangement joins TRBV19 to TRBJ1-6; a weak D match, TRBD1 (5 bases). The CDR3 region is CASNQGFFLNSPLHF. The CDR3 DNA reads TGTGCCAGTAATCAGGGCTTCTTCCTAAATTCACCCCTCCACTTT.